This T cell receptor (beta chain) was observed in a study of blood T cell repertoires in COVID-19. As handled by the study authors: From reference gene primer amplification, estimates of nucleated cell counts were derived. The repertoire was sequenced with immunoSEQ multiplex PCR; TCRdb's copy has only in-frame clones and lacks some. Clonal size and the V and J genes are those of that table, whereas D and trimming came from the DNA. Altogether approximately 120,000 clones are present, more than 75% being singletons, with the ten largest covering roughly 5.4%. Trimming removed 5 bases from V and 0 bases from J, with 8 bases in between. Germline-derived CDR1 and CDR2 are LNHDA and SQIVND (reference sequence). This CDR3 spans 13 amino acids.

The V and J genes are TRBV19 and TRBJ2-7, with D possibly matching TRBD1 (6 bases). The sample consisted of peripheral blood. This receptor was identified in a human donor in a cohort sampled during active COVID-19. The CDR3 DNA is TGTGCCAGTAGTCGACAGGCCTCCTACGAGCAGTACTTC. Translating gives CASSRQASYEQYF.